These 10 T cell receptor beta chains were sequenced from one sample in a study of T cell repertoires in cytomegalovirus infection. MiXCR, run by TCRdb on the reads, gives a single entry per CDR3 protein. The data contain about 310,000 distinct CDR3 sequences, roughly a sixth of them singletons. Sequencing was performed on PBMCs. The receptors were sampled from a human donor in good health (CMV status not recorded). Some clones in this sample may be carry-over from other donors' samples.

This clonotype has just a few counts. V gene TRBV11-2 combines with J gene TRBJ1-2; D possibly corresponds to TRBD1 (6 bases). From germline, CDR1 is SGHAT and CDR2 FQNNGV. The CDR3 covers 12 residues. With 4 bases removed from V and 7 bases from J, the gap between germline ends came to 10 bases. CDR3 DNA: TGTGCCAGCAGCTCAACAGGGTTTGGCTACACCTTC. Protein sequence: CASSSTGFGYTF. The full variable domain, in which reference TRBV11-2 and TRBJ1-2 provide the parts outside the CDR3, is EAGVAQSPRYKIIEKRQSVAFWCNPISGHATLYWYQQILGQGPKLLIQFQNNGVVDDSQLPKDRFSAERLKGVDSTLKIQPAKLEDSAVYLCASSSTGFGYTFGSGTRLTVV.

V gene TRBV28 combines with J gene TRBJ1-5; D is perhaps TRBD1 (5 bases). Trimming removed 5 bases from V and 9 bases from J, with 20 bases in between. The germline gives CDR1 MDHEN, CDR2 SYDVKM. This CDR3 contains 15 residues. CDR3 nucleotides: TGTGCCAGCAGTCTGCTCAGGGTTTTAGGTGCGCCCCAGCATTTT. It encodes CASSLLRVLGAPQHF. Combining the CDR3 with reference TRBV28 and TRBJ1-5 gives the whole variable domain DVKVTQSSRYLVKRTGEKVFLECVQDMDHENMFWYRQDPGLGLRLIYFSYDVKMKEKGDIPEGYSVSREKKERFSLILESASTNQTSMYLCASSLLRVLGAPQHFGDGTRLSIL.

The chain carries TRBV15 and TRBJ2-5; D gene ambiguous. The germline V and J ends were trimmed by 3 bases and 5 bases, with 10 bases remaining between them. CDR3 length: 13 residues. Germline loops: CDR1 LNHNV, CDR2 YYDKDF (reference sequence). In DNA, the CDR3 is TGTGCCACCAGCAGTGGGGTCGAGGAGACCCAGTACTTC. Translating it yields CATSSGVEETQYF. The whole variable domain, filled in from reference TRBV15 and TRBJ2-5, reads DAMVIQNPRYQVTQFGKPVTLSCSQTLNHNVMYWYQQKSSQAPKLLFHYYDKDFNNEADTPDNFQSRRPNTSFCFLDIRSPGLGDTAMYLCATSSGVEETQYFGPGTRLLVL.

This clonotype was counted at least ten times. J is TRBJ2-3 and V is TRBV9, with 7 bases lining up with TRBD2. CDR1 and CDR2 from the germline V gene are SGDLS and YYNGEE. V shed 1 base, J shed 2 bases, and the junction held 4 bases outside the gene matches. This CDR3 is built from 15 residues. The CDR3 region is CASSVSAGDTDTQYF. Here the CDR3 DNA reads TGTGCCAGCAGCGTATCGGCGGGGGACACAGATACGCAGTATTTT.

The gene calls are TRBV19 and TRBJ1-2, with D perhaps TRBD1 (6 bases). Trimming cost V 7 bases and J 4 bases, with 16 bases left between them. Germline CDR1 is LNHDA and CDR2 is SQIVND (reference sequence). The CDR3 spans 14 residues. The CDR3 protein is CASNHPGQTYGYTF. The CDR3 DNA reads TGTGCCAGTAACCATCCTGGACAGACCTATGGCTACACCTTC.

The chain links TRBV3-1 to TRBJ1-2; D remains unclear. Germline values: CDR1 LGHDT, CDR2 YNNKEL (reference sequence). CDR3 size: 12 residues. V lost 5 bases to trimming and J lost 7 bases, with 11 bases between them. CDR3 amino acids: CASSYRTSGYTF. CDR3 sequence (DNA): TGTGCCAGCAGCTACCGGACCTCTGGCTACACCTTC.

The chain combines TRBV29-1 with TRBJ2-1; D may be TRBD2 (5 bases). Germline CDR1 SQVTM, CDR2 ANQGSEA. V lost 5 bases to trimming and J lost 12 bases, with 20 bases between them. The CDR3 extends over 13 amino acids. CDR3 sequence: CSVCYSWYGGQFF. CDR3 sequence (DNA): TGCAGCGTTTGTTACTCCTGGTACGGAGGGCAGTTCTTC.

The sample holds many counts of this clonotype. This chain joins TRBV24-1 and TRBJ2-2; the D gene is possibly TRBD1 (5 bases). The CDR3 spans 14 residues. Per germline, CDR1 KGHDR and CDR2 SFDVKD. The ends were cut back, 2 bases at V and 7 bases at J, with 10 bases in the middle. This CDR3 is CATSDSGKNGELFF. Here the CDR3 DNA reads TGTGCCACCAGTGATTCAGGGAAGAACGGGGAGCTGTTTTTT.

V usage is TRBV14 and J usage is TRBJ1-1; D is unresolved. Deletions cut 0 bases from V and 4 bases from J, with 12 bases between. The CDR3 extends over 15 amino acids. CDR1 is SGHDN and CDR2 is FVKESK in the germline V gene. The CDR3 spells CASSQDLRGGTEAFF. The CDR3, as DNA: TGTGCCAGCAGCCAAGATCTCCGGGGAGGCACTGAAGCTTTCTTT.

This chain uses TRBV15 with TRBJ2-3; D is ambiguous. The length of the CDR3 is 12 residues. CDR1 and CDR2 (germline): LNHNV, YYDKDF (reference sequence). V was shortened by 4 bases and J by 2 bases, with 4 bases between the two germline ends. CDR3 DNA: TGTGCCACCAGCAAATTCACAGATACGCAGTATTTT. As protein: CATSKFTDTQYF.